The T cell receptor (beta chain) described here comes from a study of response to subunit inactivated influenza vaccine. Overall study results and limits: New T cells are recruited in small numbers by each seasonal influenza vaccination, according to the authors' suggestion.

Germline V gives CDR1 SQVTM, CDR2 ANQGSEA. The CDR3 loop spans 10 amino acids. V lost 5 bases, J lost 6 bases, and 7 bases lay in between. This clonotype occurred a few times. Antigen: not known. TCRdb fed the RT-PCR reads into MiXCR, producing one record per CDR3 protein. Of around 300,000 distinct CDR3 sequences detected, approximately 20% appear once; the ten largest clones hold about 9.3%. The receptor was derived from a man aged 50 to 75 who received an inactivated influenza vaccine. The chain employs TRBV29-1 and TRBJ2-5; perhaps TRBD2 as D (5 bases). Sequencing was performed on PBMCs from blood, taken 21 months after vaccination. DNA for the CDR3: TGCAGCGTTCACGGGAAGACCCAGTACTTC. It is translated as CSVHGKTQYF.